The T cell receptor (beta chain) under discussion was sequenced for a study of cytomegalovirus exposure and HLA in healthy donors. Germline assignment: CDR1 SGHAT and CDR2 FQNNGV. The CDR3 has 13 amino acids. V lost 3 bases, J lost 7 bases, and 10 bases lay in between. PCR primers comprised 60 Vbeta and 13 Jbeta primers. Clones were read by immunoSEQ multiplex PCR, and TCRdb kept only the in-frame ones, dropping some. Counted here are some 200,000 clones, about four fifths occurring once; the ten biggest clones make up over 2.5%. The chain recombines TRBV11-2 with TRBJ1-5; D call uncertain. Sequenced input: PBMCs. The source is a woman between 50 and 59 years old in good health and CMV-seropositive. The CDR3, as DNA: TGTGCCAGCAGCTTTACCGAAAGCCAGCCCCAGCATTTT. Protein product: CASSFTESQPQHF.